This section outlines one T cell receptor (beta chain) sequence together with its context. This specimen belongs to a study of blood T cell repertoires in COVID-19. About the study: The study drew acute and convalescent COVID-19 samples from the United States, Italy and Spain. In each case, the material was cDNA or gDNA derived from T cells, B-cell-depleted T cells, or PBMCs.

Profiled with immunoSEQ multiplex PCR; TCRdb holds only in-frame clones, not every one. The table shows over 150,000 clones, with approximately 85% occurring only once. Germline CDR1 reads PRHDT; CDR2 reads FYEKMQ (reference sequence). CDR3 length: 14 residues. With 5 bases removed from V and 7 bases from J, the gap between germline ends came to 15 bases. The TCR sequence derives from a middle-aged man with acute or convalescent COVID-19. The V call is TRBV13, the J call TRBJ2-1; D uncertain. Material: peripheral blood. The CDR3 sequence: CASSPGPSFNEQFF. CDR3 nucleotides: TGTGCCAGCAGCCCGGGTCCGTCCTTTAATGAGCAGTTCTTC.